This TCR beta chain originates from a study of blood T cell repertoires in COVID-19. TCRdb's table, derived via immunoSEQ multiplex PCR, lists solely in-frame clones and lacks some. The table shows about 200,000 clones, with roughly three quarters occurring only once. The V gene end was trimmed by 4 bases and the J gene end by 3 bases; junction bases not matched to a gene: 12. The CDR3 is made up of 17 amino acids. Germline values: CDR1 LGHNA, CDR2 YNFKEQ. This clone was recorded once. The source is a woman between 40 and 55 years old with COVID-19, enrolled during active disease. The gene calls are TRBV4-2 and TRBJ2-1; 7 nucleotides align to TRBD2. Material for sequencing was peripheral blood. CDR3 bases: TGTGCCAGCAGCCCTTATAGGGAGGGAGGGGACTACAATGAGCAGTTCTTC. This translates into CASSPYREGGDYNEQFF.